This T cell receptor beta chain emerged from a study of blood T cells in healthy people across ages. Individuals who donated were healthy Caucasians from Russia aged 6 to 90. Then a second PCR, running about 6 to 12 cycles, was carried out with a sample-barcoded 5' primer and a J-beta primer mix. A single record per CDR3 protein comes from TCRdb applying MiXCR to the 5' RACE reads. The sample shows 550,000 to 800,000 distinct CDR3 sequences, approximately 31% of them seen only once. The CDR3 extends over 14 amino acids. CDR1 is SNHLY and CDR2 is FYNNEI in the germline V gene. V dropped 6 bases and J dropped 7; count of bases not matched to a gene: 8. Only a few counts were recorded for this clonotype.

This chain joins TRBV2 and TRBJ1-4; 7 bases line up with TRBD1. This TCR was recovered from a woman of 80 years or more in good health. Material for sequencing was blood. The CDR3: CASRKTGRSEKLFF. Written as DNA, the CDR3 is TGTGCCAGCAGAAAGACAGGGAGGAGTGAAAAACTGTTTTTT.